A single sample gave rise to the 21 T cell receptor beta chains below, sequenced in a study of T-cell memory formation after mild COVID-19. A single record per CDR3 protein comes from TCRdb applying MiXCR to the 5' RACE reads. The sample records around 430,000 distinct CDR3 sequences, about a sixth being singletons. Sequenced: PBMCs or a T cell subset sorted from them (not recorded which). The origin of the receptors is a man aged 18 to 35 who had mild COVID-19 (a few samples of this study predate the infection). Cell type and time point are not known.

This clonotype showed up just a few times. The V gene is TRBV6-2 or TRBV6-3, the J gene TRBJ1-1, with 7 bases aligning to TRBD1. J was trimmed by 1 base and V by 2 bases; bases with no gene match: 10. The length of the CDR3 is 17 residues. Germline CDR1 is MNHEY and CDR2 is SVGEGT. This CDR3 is CASSYRFQGGSNTEAFF. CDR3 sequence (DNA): TGTGCCAGCAGTTACCGATTTCAAGGGGGCTCGAACACTGAAGCTTTCTTT.

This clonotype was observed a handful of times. CDR3 amino acids: CASSLSSGVGGNEQFF. In DNA form, the CDR3 reads TGCGCCAGCAGCCTATCAAGCGGGGTCGGAGGTAATGAGCAGTTCTTC. The chain carries TRBV5-1 and TRBJ2-1; 7 nucleotides align to TRBD2. The CDR3 loop spans 16 amino acids. The trim removed 4 bases at V and 7 bases at J, leaving 14 bases unmatched. Per the germline V gene, CDR1 is SGHRS and CDR2 is YFSETQ.

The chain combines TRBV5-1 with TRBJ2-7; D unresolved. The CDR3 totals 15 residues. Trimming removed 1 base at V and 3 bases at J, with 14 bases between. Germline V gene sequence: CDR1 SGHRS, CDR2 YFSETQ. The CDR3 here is CASSLSPQEIYEQYV. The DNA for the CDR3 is TGCGCCAGCAGCTTGTCACCCCAGGAGATCTACGAGCAGTACGTC.

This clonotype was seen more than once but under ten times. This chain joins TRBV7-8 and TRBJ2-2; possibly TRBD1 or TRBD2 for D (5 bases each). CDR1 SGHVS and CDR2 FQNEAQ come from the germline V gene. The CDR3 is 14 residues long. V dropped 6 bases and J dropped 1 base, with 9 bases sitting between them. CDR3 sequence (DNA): TGTGCCAGCAGATTGGGGGAGAACACCGGGGAGCTGTTTTTT. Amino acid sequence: CASRLGENTGELFF.

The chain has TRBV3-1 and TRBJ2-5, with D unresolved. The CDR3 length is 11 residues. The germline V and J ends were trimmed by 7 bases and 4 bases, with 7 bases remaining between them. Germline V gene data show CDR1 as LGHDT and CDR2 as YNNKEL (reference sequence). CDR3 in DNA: TGTGCCAGCATCCGAGGAGAGACCCAGTACTTC. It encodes CASIRGETQYF.

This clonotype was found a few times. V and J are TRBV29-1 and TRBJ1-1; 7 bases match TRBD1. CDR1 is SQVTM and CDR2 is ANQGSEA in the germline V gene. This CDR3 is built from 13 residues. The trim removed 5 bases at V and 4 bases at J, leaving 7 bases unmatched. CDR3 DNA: TGCAGCGTTCAGACAGGGCTGACCACTGAAGCTTTCTTT. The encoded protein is CSVQTGLTTEAFF.

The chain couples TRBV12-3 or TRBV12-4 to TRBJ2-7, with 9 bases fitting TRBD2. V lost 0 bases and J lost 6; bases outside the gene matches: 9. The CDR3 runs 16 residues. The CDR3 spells CASSLALSGGSPEQYF. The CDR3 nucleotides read TGTGCCAGCAGTTTAGCGCTAAGCGGGGGGTCCCCCGAGCAGTACTTC.

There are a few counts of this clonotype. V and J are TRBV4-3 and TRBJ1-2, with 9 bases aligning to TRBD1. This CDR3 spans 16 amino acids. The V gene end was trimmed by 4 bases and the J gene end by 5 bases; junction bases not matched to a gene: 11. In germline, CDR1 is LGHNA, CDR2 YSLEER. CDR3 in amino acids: CASSLGNRGHGYGYTF. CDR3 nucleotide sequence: TGCGCCAGCAGCCTAGGGAACAGGGGGCACGGATATGGCTACACCTTC.

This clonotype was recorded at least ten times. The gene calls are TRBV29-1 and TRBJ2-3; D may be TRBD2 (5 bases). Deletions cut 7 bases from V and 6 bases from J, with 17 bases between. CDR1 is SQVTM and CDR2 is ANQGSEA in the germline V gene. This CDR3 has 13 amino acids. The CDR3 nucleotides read TGCAGCGCCGAAAGAAGCGGTCCGGATACGCAGTATTTT. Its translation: CSAERSGPDTQYF.

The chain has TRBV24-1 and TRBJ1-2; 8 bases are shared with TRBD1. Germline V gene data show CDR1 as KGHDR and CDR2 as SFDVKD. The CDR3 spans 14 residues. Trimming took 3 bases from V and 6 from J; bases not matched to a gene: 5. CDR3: CATSDLRTGHGYTF. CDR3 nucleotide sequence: TGTGCCACCAGTGATCTACGGACAGGGCATGGCTACACCTTC.

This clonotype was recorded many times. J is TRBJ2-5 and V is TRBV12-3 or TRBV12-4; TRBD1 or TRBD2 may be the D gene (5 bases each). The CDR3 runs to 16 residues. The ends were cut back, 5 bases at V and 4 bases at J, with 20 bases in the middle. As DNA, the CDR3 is TGTGCCAGCAGTCTTTATCTTGCGCCTGGGGGAGAGACCCAGTACTTC. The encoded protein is CASSLYLAPGGETQYF.

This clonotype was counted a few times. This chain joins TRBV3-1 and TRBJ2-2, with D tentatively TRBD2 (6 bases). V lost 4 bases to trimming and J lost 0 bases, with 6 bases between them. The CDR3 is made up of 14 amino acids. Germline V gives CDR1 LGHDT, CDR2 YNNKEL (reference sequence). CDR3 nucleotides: TGTGCCAGCAGCCGGGGGGCGAACACCGGGGAGCTGTTTTTT. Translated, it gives CASSRGANTGELFF.

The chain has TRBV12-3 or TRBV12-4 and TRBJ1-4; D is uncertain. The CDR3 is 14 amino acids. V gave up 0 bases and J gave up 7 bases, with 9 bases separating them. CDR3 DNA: TGTGCCAGCAGTTTAGCTCTGGGGTTTGAAAAACTGTTTTTT. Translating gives CASSLALGFEKLFF.

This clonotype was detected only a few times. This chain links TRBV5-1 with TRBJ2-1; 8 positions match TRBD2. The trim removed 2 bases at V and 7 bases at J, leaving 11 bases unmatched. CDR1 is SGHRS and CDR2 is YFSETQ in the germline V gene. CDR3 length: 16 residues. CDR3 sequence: CASSFPSGGWSNEQFF. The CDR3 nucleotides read TGCGCCAGCAGCTTCCCGAGCGGGGGATGGTCGAATGAGCAGTTCTTC. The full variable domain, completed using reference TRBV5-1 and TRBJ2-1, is KAGVTQTPRYLIKTRGQQVTLSCSPISGHRSVSWYQQTPGQGLQFLFEYFSETQRNKGNFPGRFSGRQFSNSRSEMNVSTLELGDSALYLCASSFPSGGWSNEQFFGPGTRLTVL.

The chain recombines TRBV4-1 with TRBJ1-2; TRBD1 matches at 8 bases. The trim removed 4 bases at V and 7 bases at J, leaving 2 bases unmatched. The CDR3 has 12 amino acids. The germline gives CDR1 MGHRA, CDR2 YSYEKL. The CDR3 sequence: CASSPDRVGYTF. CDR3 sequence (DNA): TGCGCCAGCAGCCCGGACAGGGTTGGCTACACCTTC.

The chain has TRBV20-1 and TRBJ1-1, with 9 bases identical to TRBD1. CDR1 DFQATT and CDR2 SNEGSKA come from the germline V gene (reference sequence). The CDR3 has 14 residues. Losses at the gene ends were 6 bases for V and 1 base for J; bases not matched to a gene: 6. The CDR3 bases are TGCAGTGCGGATCCGGGACAGGGGAACACTGAAGCTTTCTTT. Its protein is CSADPGQGNTEAFF.

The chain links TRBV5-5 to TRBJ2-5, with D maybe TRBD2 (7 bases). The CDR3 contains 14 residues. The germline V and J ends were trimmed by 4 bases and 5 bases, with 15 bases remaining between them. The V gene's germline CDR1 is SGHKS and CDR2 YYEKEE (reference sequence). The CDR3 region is CASSRTVGGETQYF. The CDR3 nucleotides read TGTGCCAGCAGCCGGACAGTCGGGGGGGAGACCCAGTACTTC.

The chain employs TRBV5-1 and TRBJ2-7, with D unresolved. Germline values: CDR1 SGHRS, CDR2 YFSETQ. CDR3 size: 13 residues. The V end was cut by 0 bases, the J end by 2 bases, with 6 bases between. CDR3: CASSLAATYEQYF. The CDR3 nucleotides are TGCGCCAGCAGCTTGGCAGCCACCTACGAGCAGTACTTC.

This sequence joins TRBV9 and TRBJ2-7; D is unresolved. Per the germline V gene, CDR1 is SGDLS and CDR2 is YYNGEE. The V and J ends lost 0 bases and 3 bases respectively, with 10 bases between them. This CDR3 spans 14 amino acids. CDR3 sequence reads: CASSVGAGLYEQYF. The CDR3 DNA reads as TGTGCCAGCAGCGTAGGGGCTGGCCTCTACGAGCAGTACTTC.

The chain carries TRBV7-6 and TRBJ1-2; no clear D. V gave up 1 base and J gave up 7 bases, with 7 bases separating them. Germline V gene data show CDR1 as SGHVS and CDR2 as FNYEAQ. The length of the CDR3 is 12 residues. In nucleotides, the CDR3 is TGTGCCAGCAGCTTAGGGAATAGTGGCTACACCTTC. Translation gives CASSLGNSGYTF.

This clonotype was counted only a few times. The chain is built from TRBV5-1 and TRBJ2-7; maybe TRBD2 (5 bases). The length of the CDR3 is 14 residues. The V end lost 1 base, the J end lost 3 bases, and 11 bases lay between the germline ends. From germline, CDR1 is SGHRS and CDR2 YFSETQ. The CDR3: CASSLSAGIYEQYF. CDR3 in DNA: TGCGCCAGCAGCTTGTCCGCCGGGATCTACGAGCAGTACTTC. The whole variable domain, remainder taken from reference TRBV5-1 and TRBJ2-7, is KAGVTQTPRYLIKTRGQQVTLSCSPISGHRSVSWYQQTPGQGLQFLFEYFSETQRNKGNFPGRFSGRQFSNSRSEMNVSTLELGDSALYLCASSLSAGIYEQYFGPGTRLTVT.